The TCR beta chain described here comes from a study of blood T cell repertoires in COVID-19 (TCRdb year 2020). Turning to the overall study: Collaborator samples came from the United States, Italy and Spain and covered acute and convalescent phases of COVID-19. Sample metadata almost always included a de-identified subject ID, COVID-19 status, age in years and sex. Subjects who had been exposed to COVID-19, were actively infected with it, or had recovered from it provided the deeply sampled blood TCRbeta repertoires that made up the dataset. The repertoires were made available in a free public database intended to serve as a resource for research on the immune response to SARS-CoV-2. Samples came from the ongoing ImmuneRACE study (first 160 participants) plus 1,254 subjects from 6 global collaborators. Where HLA class I and class II types were available, the types were taken from metadata supplied by the sample provider, not from assay-based typing. The material from the prospective study consisted of cDNA or gDNA derived from T cells, B-cell-depleted T cells, or PBMCs.

CDR1 and CDR2, looked up from the germline V gene (reference sequence), are LGHDT and YNNKEL. The CDR3 sequence holds 18 residues, the cysteine and phenylalanine included. Kept here is only the CDR3 DNA, which spans 54 bases and is read in frame from base 1. V is clipped by 0 bases and J by 5 bases, and the sequence between their germline boundaries is 23 bases long. On the study overall, not on this receptor specifically: The amount of clinical and demographic metadata varied by source and participant and was provided uncurated.

To note about this clone: Its recognized antigen is unknown. Per-base qualities were not stored, and no clone one base away is much larger.

Each collaborating institution followed its own protocols to collect whole blood in K2EDTA tubes. For TCRbeta analysis, collaborators shipped samples in one of three forms: frozen whole blood, isolated PBMCs, or DNA extracted from either of those sample types. TCRbeta CDR3 regions were amplified from genomic DNA by means of the immunoSEQ Assay, a bias-controlled multiplex PCR. The authors' pipeline ran thus. The number of nucleated cells in each sample was estimated by amplification of reference gene primers within the assay. Sequence reads were collapsed and filtered to measure the absolute abundance of every unique TCRbeta CDR3 rearrangement. For each sample, productive Simpson clonality was calculated as the square root of Simpson's diversity index across productive rearrangements. TCRdb's version of the immuneACCESS table is confined to in-frame rearrangements and falls short of the full clone set. An unresolved V gene accounts for under half of the shortfall where checked; the remainder is of unknown origin. V and J calls and clone size are as listed in that table; D and trimming were resolved from the DNA. Present in this sample are 150,000 to 200,000 clones, around 80% of which were seen just once. Clones ranked in the top ten supply over 7.5% of the sample.

Sequencing used peripheral blood. The chain uses TRBV3-1 (or the pseudogene TRBV3-2) and TRBJ2-7, with the D gene not confidently named. The source of this sequence is a woman in her 70s with acute or convalescent COVID-19. The CDR3 protein: CASSQDQGAGTLSHEQYF. At the DNA level, the sequence is TGTGCCAGCAGCCAAGATCAAGGAGCCGGAACTTTATCCCACGAGCAGTACTTC.